Below are 17 T cell receptor beta chains sequenced from a single sample in a study of T cell responses to AZD1222 COVID-19 vaccine (dated by TCRdb to about 2021). This specimen's time point label, interpreted: baseline before first vaccination. The protocol used for the library was the immunoSEQ multiplex PCR assay. As stored in TCRdb, this immuneACCESS dataset retains in-frame rearrangements with V and J assigned. A fraction of the clones does not appear; measured against another copy, unresolved V genes explain less than half of the discrepancy, and the remainder lacks a known reason. The sample data list around 180,000 clones, and about 91% of these were observed just once. The biggest ten clones account for approximately 0.5% of the sample. The sample here was peripheral blood, taken on day 0 of AZD1222 vaccination. Receptors originate from an adult in good health.

This chain connects TRBV10-3 to TRBJ1-5; D may be TRBD1 (6 bases). The CDR3 has 12 amino acids. V dropped 6 bases and J dropped 7 bases, with 10 bases sitting between them. Germline CDR1 reads ENHRY; CDR2 reads SYGVKD. CDR3 in amino acids: CAISRGEQPQHF. CDR3 DNA: TGTGCCATCAGCAGGGGCGAACAGCCCCAGCATTTT.

V gene TRBV28 combines with J gene TRBJ2-1; 11 nucleotides line up with TRBD2. Looked up from germline, CDR1 is MDHEN and CDR2 is SYDVKM. This CDR3 has 17 residues. J was trimmed by 3 bases and V by 5 bases; bases with no gene match: 9. CDR3 coding DNA: TGTGCCAGCAGTCCCCCCGGGACTAGCGGCTTCTACAATGAGCAGTTCTTC. Translation: CASSPPGTSGFYNEQFF.

In regard to this clone: A read error may explain this, as a much larger clone is one base away. This rearrangement joins TRBV7-9 to TRBJ2-7, with 13 bases that match TRBD2. From germline, CDR1 is SEHNR and CDR2 FQNEAQ (reference sequence). Unmatched junction bases numbered 2, after V lost 4 bases and J lost 2 bases. This CDR3 comprises 15 residues. CDR3 DNA: TGTGCCAGCAGCTCGGGACTAGCGGGAACCTACGAGCAGTACTTC. This sequence encodes CASSSGLAGTYEQYF.

The chain links TRBV30 to TRBJ2-1; TRBD2 aligns across 7 bases. The CDR3 spans 14 residues. J gave up 3 bases and V 2 bases, and 4 bases lay outside the gene matches. Germline loops: CDR1 GTSNPN, CDR2 SVGIG (reference sequence). The CDR3 DNA reads as TGTGCCTGGAGTCGCGGCGGGAGCTACAATGAGCAGTTCTTC. Translation: CAWSRGGSYNEQFF.

The rearrangement uses TRBV5-1 and TRBJ1-5; D is unresolved. Deletions cut 4 bases from V and 2 bases from J, with 13 bases between. The CDR3 consists of 15 residues. Germline V gene data show CDR1 as SGHRS and CDR2 as YFSETQ. CDR3 residues: CASSPAPVGNQPQHF. CDR3 bases: TGCGCCAGCAGCCCGGCCCCGGTTGGCAATCAGCCCCAGCATTTT. The whole variable domain, remainder taken from reference TRBV5-1 and TRBJ1-5, is KAGVTQTPRYLIKTRGQQVTLSCSPISGHRSVSWYQQTPGQGLQFLFEYFSETQRNKGNFPGRFSGRQFSNSRSEMNVSTLELGDSALYLCASSPAPVGNQPQHFGDGTRLSIL.

The sample holds one count of this clone. V usage is TRBV4-2 and J usage is TRBJ2-5; D is possibly TRBD1 (6 bases). Germline CDR1 and CDR2: LGHNA and YNFKEQ. The CDR3 spans 16 residues. The V and J ends lost 1 base and 2 bases respectively, with 14 bases between them. The DNA of the CDR3 is TGTGCCAGCAGCCAAGTGAACAGGGACCCTCAAGAGACCCAGTACTTC. It codes for CASSQVNRDPQETQYF.

This clone has just a few counts. The V and J genes are TRBV11-2 and TRBJ1-5; 7 nucleotides align to TRBD1. The CDR3 is made up of 14 amino acids. Losses at the gene ends were 5 bases for V and 2 bases for J; bases not matched to a gene: 3. CDR1 is SGHAT and CDR2 is FQNNGV in the germline V gene. The CDR3 DNA reads as TGTGCCAGCAGCCCAACAGGGGGCAATCAGCCCCAGCATTTT. Its translation: CASSPTGGNQPQHF.

The rearrangement links TRBV5-1 to TRBJ2-7; D might be TRBD1 (5 bases). Germline V lookup: CDR1 SGHRS, CDR2 YFSETQ. V dropped 5 bases and J dropped 0 bases, with 15 bases sitting between them. The CDR3 has 15 residues. The CDR3 spells CASSPDSISSYEQYF. The CDR3 DNA follows: TGCGCCAGCAGTCCAGACAGCATAAGCTCCTACGAGCAGTACTTC. The full variable domain, completed using reference TRBV5-1 and TRBJ2-7, is KAGVTQTPRYLIKTRGQQVTLSCSPISGHRSVSWYQQTPGQGLQFLFEYFSETQRNKGNFPGRFSGRQFSNSRSEMNVSTLELGDSALYLCASSPDSISSYEQYFGPGTRLTVT.

The chain couples TRBV19 to TRBJ2-3; no reliable D call. Germline lookup yields CDR1 LNHDA and CDR2 SQIVND (reference sequence). The CDR3 runs 12 residues. V lost 4 bases to trimming and J lost 3 bases, with 5 bases between them. In DNA form, the CDR3 reads TGTGCCAGTAGTAAGAGGACAGATACGCAGTATTTT. This gives the protein CASSKRTDTQYF.

The V and J genes are TRBV5-6 and TRBJ2-2; D may be TRBD2 (5 bases). Trimming removed 1 base at V and 15 bases at J, with 13 bases between. This CDR3 spans 12 amino acids. Germline lookup yields CDR1 SGHDT and CDR2 YYEEEE. The CDR3 region is CASSLSEGRVFF. In DNA, the CDR3 is TGTGCCAGCAGCTTGAGCGAGGGTAGGGTGTTTTTT.

This chain connects TRBV30 to TRBJ2-3, with D perhaps matching TRBD2 (6 bases). The V and J ends lost 0 bases and 3 bases respectively, with 10 bases between them. Germline CDR1 is GTSNPN and CDR2 is SVGIG (reference sequence). The CDR3 is 14 residues long. The CDR3 is CAWSVGGVTDTQYF. As DNA, the CDR3 is TGTGCCTGGAGTGTAGGAGGGGTTACAGATACGCAGTATTTT.

V usage is TRBV9 and J usage is TRBJ2-1; 14 bases map to TRBD2. This CDR3 spans 18 amino acids. Germline CDR1 and CDR2: SGDLS and YYNGEE. V lost 0 bases to trimming and J lost 1 base; unmatched junction nucleotides: 3. CDR3 protein: CASSVDWTSGRSYNEQFF. The CDR3 nucleotides read TGTGCCAGCAGCGTAGACTGGACTAGCGGGAGGTCCTACAATGAGCAGTTCTTC.

The CDR3 nucleotides read TGTGCCAGCAGGACAACAAGGCTTAATTCACCCCTCCACTTT. Translating gives CASRTTRLNSPLHF. V and J are TRBV21-1 and TRBJ1-6; the D segment call TRBD1 is taken from the table without a DNA check. TRBV21-1 is classified as a pseudogene. CDR3 size: 14 residues.

The gene calls are TRBV11-1 and TRBJ1-3; D is undetermined. This CDR3 contains 14 residues. CDR1 and CDR2 from the germline V gene are SGHAT and FQDESV (reference sequence). The germline V and J ends were trimmed by 8 bases and 0 bases, with 11 bases remaining between them. The CDR3 DNA is TGTGCCAGCGGAGACTTACACTCTGGAAACACCATATATTTT. Protein: CASGDLHSGNTIYF.

The chain employs TRBV6-5 and TRBJ1-1; D is unclear. There are 14 residues in the CDR3. The germline gives CDR1 MNHEY, CDR2 SVGAGI. Trimming removed 0 bases at V and 6 bases at J, with 11 bases between. Here the CDR3 DNA reads TGTGCCAGCAGTTACTCGCCTCTAGCGGCTGAAGCTTTCTTT. Encoded protein: CASSYSPLAAEAFF.

The gene calls are TRBV3-1 (or the pseudogene TRBV3-2) and TRBJ1-4; 8 positions match TRBD1. V lost 3 bases, J lost 6 bases, and 3 bases stayed unmatched. The CDR3 loop spans 14 amino acids. CDR1 LGHDT and CDR2 YNNKEL come from the germline V gene (reference sequence). CDR3 region: CASSQRQGHEKLFF. Written as DNA, the CDR3 is TGTGCCAGCAGCCAGAGACAGGGGCATGAAAAACTGTTTTTT.

This clone was counted only a few times. The chain uses TRBV28 and TRBJ2-3, with D possibly matching TRBD2 (6 bases). V lost 5 bases to trimming and J lost 7 bases, with 25 bases between them. Per the germline V gene, CDR1 is MDHEN and CDR2 is SYDVKM. This CDR3 contains 17 residues. In DNA, the CDR3 is TGTGCCAGCAGTCTCCCAAGTTGGGGCGGGATGGCGTATACGCAGTATTTT. Translated: CASSLPSWGGMAYTQYF.